This T cell receptor (beta chain) came from a study of T cell responses to AZD1222 COVID-19 vaccine. A remark on this clone: Its antigen is currently unknown.

Trimming removed 0 bases from V and 9 bases from J, with 12 bases in between. The CDR3 consists of 14 residues. The germline V gene encodes CDR1 PRHDT and CDR2 FYEKMQ (reference sequence). Generated by immunoSEQ multiplex PCR, the TCRdb table keeps only in-frame clones and is missing some. The table lists 110,000 to 150,000 clones, around 93% of them singletons. The study, taken as a whole, reports: Unmutated regions of variants are reportedly targeted by nearly half of spike-specific TCRs. Spike-specific TCR depth and breadth grew after two AZD1222 doses.

Sequencing was performed on peripheral blood, taken on day 0 of AZD1222 vaccination. The clonotype originates from an adult in good health. This chain uses TRBV13 with TRBJ1-5; D not certain. The CDR3 coding sequence is TGTGCCAGCAGCTTAGGGACTGCGGTATCGCCCCAGCATTTT. Amino acid sequence: CASSLGTAVSPQHF.